This T cell receptor beta chain was captured in a study of blood T cell repertoires in COVID-19. In the original processing: The authors estimated nucleated cell counts from reference gene primer amplification. The repertoire was sequenced with immunoSEQ multiplex PCR; TCRdb's copy has only in-frame clones and lacks some. From that table come the V and J calls and clone size; the DNA was used to work out D and trimming. This sample has fewer than 300,000 clones; about 91% occur once, and the top ten carry 0.95% to 1.5%. There are 14 residues in the CDR3. Germline values: CDR1 ENHRY, CDR2 SYGVKD. V shed 6 bases and J 3 bases; nucleotides not matched to a gene: 5. Participants were aged about 18 to 100 years from 20 to 30 US areas. Researchers sorted participants into cohorts using their self-reported clinical history.

The sample taken for sequencing was PBMCs or T cells enriched from blood (not recorded which). This sequence joins TRBV10-3 and TRBJ2-7; 10 nucleotides match TRBD1. The sequence came from a woman between 35 and 50 years old with acute COVID-19. This CDR3 is CAIRPGQGIYEQYV. CDR3 coding DNA: TGTGCCATCAGGCCGGGACAGGGGATCTACGAGCAGTACGTC.